The 23 T cell receptor beta chains in this list originate from one sample, sequenced in a study of cytomegalovirus exposure and HLA in healthy donors. It was with 60 Vbeta and 13 Jbeta primers that the PCR ran. Sequencing used immunoSEQ multiplex PCR; TCRdb keeps in-frame clones, though not all of them. There are more than 95,000 clones in the sample; around 72% occur only once, and under 5% lies in the top ten. The sequencing input was PBMCs. The receptors stem from a man younger than 40 in good health and CMV-seronegative.

Regarding this clone: This sample also contains other DNA sequences that code for the same CDR3. The chain uses TRBV18 and TRBJ2-7, with TRBD1 matching 7 bases. V gave up 3 bases and J gave up 6 bases; unmatched junction bases: 2. Germline V lookup: CDR1 KGHSH, CDR2 LQKENI. The CDR3 totals 12 residues. CDR3 in amino acids: CASSPDRLEQYF. As DNA, the CDR3 is TGTGCCAGCTCACCGGACAGGCTCGAGCAGTACTTC.

This clone was detected a few times. V and J are TRBV10-1 and TRBJ1-5, with D unresolved. The V end was cut by 7 bases, the J end by 6 bases, with 25 bases between. The CDR3 has 17 amino acids. Per germline, CDR1 WNHNN and CDR2 SYGVQD (reference sequence). The CDR3 is CASTPGGREFSVQPQHF. The CDR3 DNA reads TGCGCCAGCACCCCGGGAGGGAGGGAGTTCTCGGTTCAGCCCCAGCATTTT.

The rearrangement joins TRBV18 to TRBJ2-3; D is uncertain. The V gene's germline CDR1 is KGHSH and CDR2 LQKENI. CDR3 length: 13 amino acids. V lost 2 bases and J 0 bases, leaving 3 bases between the germline ends. The CDR3 here is CASSPTSTDTQYF. The CDR3 coding sequence is TGTGCCAGCTCACCAACTAGCACAGATACGCAGTATTTT. The variable domain in full, with the rest retrieved from reference TRBV18 and TRBJ2-3, is NAGVMQNPRHLVRRRGQEARLRCSPMKGHSHVYWYRQLPEEGLKFMVYLQKENIIDESGMPKERFSAEFPKEGPSILRIQQVVRGDSAAYFCASSPTSTDTQYFGPGTRLTVL.

This chain uses TRBV28 with TRBJ1-2; D is unresolved. The CDR3 totals 12 residues. V lost 4 bases and J lost 5, with 8 bases in between. The germline V gene has CDR1 MDHEN and CDR2 SYDVKM. The CDR3 DNA reads as TGTGCCAGCAGTTGGGCCGAATATGGCTACACCTTC. Translating gives CASSWAEYGYTF.

V gene TRBV11-2 combines with J gene TRBJ2-7, with D possibly matching TRBD2 (6 bases). V gave up 4 bases and J gave up 4 bases, with 23 bases separating them. Germline CDR1 reads SGHAT; CDR2 reads FQNNGV. The CDR3 loop spans 17 amino acids. In DNA, the CDR3 is TGTGCCAGCAGCTCCCATGTACGGGACTCTTGGGTTTACGAGCAGTACTTC. This translates into CASSSHVRDSWVYEQYF.

The rearrangement joins TRBV27 to TRBJ2-3, with D perhaps TRBD1 (6 bases). CDR3 length: 15 amino acids. V lost 3 bases, J lost 1 base, and 11 bases lay in between. Germline CDR1 is MNHEY and CDR2 is SMNVEV (reference sequence). Here the CDR3 reads CASSFGGSRTDTQYF. The CDR3 DNA reads as TGTGCCAGCAGTTTTGGGGGCAGCCGCACAGATACGCAGTATTTT.

The rearrangement links TRBV11-3 to TRBJ2-2, with D possibly TRBD2 on 6 matching bases. Germline V gene sequence: CDR1 SGHNT, CDR2 YENEEA. V was cut by 5 bases and J by 7 bases, with 11 bases left in between. The CDR3 is 13 amino acids. CDR3 DNA: TGTGCCAGCAGCCCCGGGGGTGGCGGGGAGCTGTTTTTT. Amino acids: CASSPGGGGELFF.

The V and J genes are TRBV28 and TRBJ2-7; 7 bases map to TRBD1. Germline V gene data show CDR1 as MDHEN and CDR2 as SYDVKM. J lost 4 bases, V lost 7 bases, and 10 bases had no gene match. The CDR3 consists of 14 residues. Here the CDR3 DNA reads TGTGCCAGCACCGGTAGGGGACAGATTTACGAGCAGTACTTC. The encoded protein is CASTGRGQIYEQYF.

In its sample, this clone was seen a few times. The chain recombines TRBV6-1 with TRBJ1-5; 8 nucleotides match TRBD1. Germline loops: CDR1 MNHNS, CDR2 SASEGT. This CDR3 has 15 amino acids. V lost 10 bases to trimming and J lost 6 bases; unmatched junction nucleotides: 14. CDR3 DNA: TGTGCCACCAGGACAGGGATCTTCATTGGTCAGCCCCAGCATTTT. It codes for CATRTGIFIGQPQHF.

This rearrangement joins TRBV18 to TRBJ1-2; D is unresolved. The CDR3 is 14 amino acids. The germline CDR1 and CDR2 sequences are KGHSH and LQKENI. Deletions cut 3 bases from V and 2 bases from J, with 10 bases between. This chain's CDR3 is CASSPELENYGYTF. The CDR3 nucleotides are TGTGCCAGCTCACCGGAGCTTGAGAACTATGGCTACACCTTC.

The genes are TRBV27 and TRBJ2-7, with TRBD2 identical over 8 bases. The CDR3 length is 14 residues. J lost 4 bases, V lost 3 bases, and 5 bases had no gene match. CDR1 is MNHEY, CDR2 SMNVEV, per germline (reference sequence). CDR3 DNA: TGTGCCAGCAGTTTCGGCGGGGGGTATTACGAGCAGTACTTC. This encodes CASSFGGGYYEQYF.

The chain has TRBV7-9 and TRBJ1-3, with D perhaps matching TRBD1 (5 bases). Germline V gene sequence: CDR1 SEHNR, CDR2 FQNEAQ (reference sequence). V lost 5 bases and J lost 2, with 22 bases in between. The CDR3 is 18 residues long. The CDR3 here is CASSPLAQGLWTGNTIYF. As DNA, the CDR3 is TGTGCCAGCAGCCCACTGGCCCAGGGATTGTGGACTGGAAACACCATATATTTT.

The CDR3 reads CASSLKSGTYYGYTF. The CDR3 DNA sequence: TGTGCCAGTAGTCTCAAATCCGGGACATACTATGGCTACACCTTC. The chain joins TRBV19 to TRBJ1-2, with D tentatively TRBD1 (6 bases). This CDR3 is built from 15 residues. Germline-derived CDR1 and CDR2 are LNHDA and SQIVND (reference sequence). V was shortened by 5 bases and J by 3 bases, with 16 bases between the two germline ends.

The chain links TRBV5-4 to TRBJ2-7; D possibly corresponds to TRBD1 (6 bases). The germline V gene has CDR1 SGHNT and CDR2 YYREEE (reference sequence). V lost 0 bases, J lost 4 bases, and 14 bases lay in between. This CDR3 has 15 amino acids. CDR3 coding DNA: TGTGCCAGCAGCTTGGACAGGGAGTTTGCTTACGAGCAGTACTTC. This translates into CASSLDREFAYEQYF.

This clone came up a few times. The chain employs TRBV7-8 and TRBJ2-7, with 7 bases aligning to TRBD1. Losses at the gene ends were 0 bases for V and 6 bases for J; bases not matched to a gene: 14. Germline loops: CDR1 SGHVS, CDR2 FQNEAQ. CDR3 length: 17 amino acids. The CDR3 DNA reads TGTGCCAGCAGCTTAGCGCCCTATCGGACAGGTCGGGGCGAGCAGTACTTC. Translated: CASSLAPYRTGRGEQYF.

This clone was found once. The chain has TRBV14 and TRBJ2-1; 10 bases are shared with TRBD1. With 0 bases clipped from V and 8 bases from J, the junction kept 7 bases outside the gene matches. CDR3 length: 16 residues. In germline, CDR1 is SGHDN, CDR2 FVKESK. The CDR3 DNA sequence: TGTGCCAGCAGCCAAGAATGGGACAGGGGTGCCGATGAGCAGTTCTTC. Translating it yields CASSQEWDRGADEQFF.

This sequence joins TRBV18 and TRBJ2-2; 14 bases line up with TRBD2. The CDR3 runs to 19 residues. Germline CDR1 reads KGHSH; CDR2 reads LQKENI. V shed 4 bases, J shed 1 base, and the junction held 8 bases outside the gene matches. CDR3 residues: CASSLARTSGGQNTGELFF. In DNA, the CDR3 is TGTGCCAGCTCACTCGCCCGGACTAGCGGGGGGCAGAACACCGGGGAGCTGTTTTTT.

V is TRBV7-9 and J is TRBJ1-2; 7 nucleotides align to TRBD1. CDR1 and CDR2 (germline): SEHNR, FQNEAQ (reference sequence). The ends lost 5 bases at V and 0 bases at J; junction bases unmatched: 18. This CDR3 is built from 19 residues. As DNA, the CDR3 is TGTGCCAGCAGCCCTAGCATCCTGAGGGACAGTCTAGCTAACTATGGCTACACCTTC. This sequence encodes CASSPSILRDSLANYGYTF.

The J gene is TRBJ2-7, the V gene TRBV7-6; 9 nucleotides line up with TRBD1. This CDR3 is built from 16 residues. The germline CDR1 and CDR2 sequences are SGHVS and FNYEAQ. V shed 2 bases, J shed 3 bases, and the junction held 8 bases outside the gene matches. CDR3 DNA: TGTGCCAGCAGCTTAAAACTGGGACAGGGAGGCTACGAGCAGTACTTC. The encoded protein is CASSLKLGQGGYEQYF.

The sample holds a few counts of this clone. The chain has TRBV5-4 and TRBJ1-2; no clear D. The germline V gene has CDR1 SGHNT and CDR2 YYREEE (reference sequence). The CDR3 contains 14 residues. Trimming took off 3 bases at V and 8 bases at J, with 17 bases between the two ends. CDR3 bases: TGTGCCAGCAGCTCTGGCGGTGCCCTTCGGGGCTACACCTTC. Translation gives CASSSGGALRGYTF.

This clone appeared a single time. This chain links TRBV2 with TRBJ1-3; D not resolved. Trimming took 0 bases from V and 0 from J, leaving 9 bases between them. The CDR3 covers 16 residues. CDR1 is SNHLY and CDR2 is FYNNEI in the germline V gene. CDR3: CASSEAPRVSGNTIYF. In DNA form, the CDR3 reads TGTGCCAGCAGTGAAGCTCCACGAGTCTCTGGAAACACCATATATTTT. Based on the CDR3 plus reference TRBV2 and TRBJ1-3, the full variable domain is EPEVTQTPSHQVTQMGQEVILRCVPISNHLYFYWYRQILGQKVEFLVSFYNNEISEKSEIFDDQFSVERPDGSNFTLKIRSTKLEDSAMYFCASSEAPRVSGNTIYFGEGSWLTVV.

The chain joins TRBV18 to TRBJ1-1; 7 bases map to TRBD1. J gave up 8 bases and V 3 bases, and 3 bases lay outside the gene matches. The V gene's germline CDR1 is KGHSH and CDR2 LQKENI. The CDR3 is 12 amino acids. In nucleotides, the CDR3 is TGTGCCAGCTCACCGGGGACAGCCGAAGCTTTCTTT. Protein: CASSPGTAEAFF. Variable domain in full (rest from reference TRBV18 and TRBJ1-1): NAGVMQNPRHLVRRRGQEARLRCSPMKGHSHVYWYRQLPEEGLKFMVYLQKENIIDESGMPKERFSAEFPKEGPSILRIQQVVRGDSAAYFCASSPGTAEAFFGQGTRLTVV.

The chain uses TRBV29-1 and TRBJ2-5; the match to TRBD2 covers 9 bases. With 6 bases clipped from V and 5 bases from J, the junction kept 4 bases outside the gene matches. Germline V CDR1 and CDR2: SQVTM, ANQGSEA. This CDR3 is 12 amino acids long. The CDR3 here is CSVNSGGETQYF. As DNA, the CDR3 is TGCAGCGTCAATAGCGGGGGTGAGACCCAGTACTTC.